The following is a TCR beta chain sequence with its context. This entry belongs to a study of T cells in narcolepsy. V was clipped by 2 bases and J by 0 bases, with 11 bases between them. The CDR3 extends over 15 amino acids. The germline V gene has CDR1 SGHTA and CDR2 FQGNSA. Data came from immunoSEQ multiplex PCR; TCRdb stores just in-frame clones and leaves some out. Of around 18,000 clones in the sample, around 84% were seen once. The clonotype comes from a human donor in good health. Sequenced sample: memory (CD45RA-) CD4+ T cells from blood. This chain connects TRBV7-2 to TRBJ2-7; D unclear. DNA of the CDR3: TGTGCCAGCAGCTTAAGTATCCGGAGCTCCTACGAGCAGTACTTC. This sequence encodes CASSLSIRSSYEQYF.